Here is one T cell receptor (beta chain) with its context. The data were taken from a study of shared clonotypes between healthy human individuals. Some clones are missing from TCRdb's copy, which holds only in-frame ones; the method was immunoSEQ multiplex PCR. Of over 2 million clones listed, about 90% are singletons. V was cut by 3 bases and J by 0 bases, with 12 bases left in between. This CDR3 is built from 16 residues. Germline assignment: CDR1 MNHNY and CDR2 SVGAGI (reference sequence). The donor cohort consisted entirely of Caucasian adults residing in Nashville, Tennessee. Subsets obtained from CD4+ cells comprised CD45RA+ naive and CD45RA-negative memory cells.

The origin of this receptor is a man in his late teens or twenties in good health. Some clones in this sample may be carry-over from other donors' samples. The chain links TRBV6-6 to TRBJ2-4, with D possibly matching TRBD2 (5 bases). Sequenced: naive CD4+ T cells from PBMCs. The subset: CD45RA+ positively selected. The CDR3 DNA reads TGTGCCAGCAGTTATTTGGACGGGGTAGCCAAAAACATTCAGTACTTC. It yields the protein CASSYLDGVAKNIQYF.